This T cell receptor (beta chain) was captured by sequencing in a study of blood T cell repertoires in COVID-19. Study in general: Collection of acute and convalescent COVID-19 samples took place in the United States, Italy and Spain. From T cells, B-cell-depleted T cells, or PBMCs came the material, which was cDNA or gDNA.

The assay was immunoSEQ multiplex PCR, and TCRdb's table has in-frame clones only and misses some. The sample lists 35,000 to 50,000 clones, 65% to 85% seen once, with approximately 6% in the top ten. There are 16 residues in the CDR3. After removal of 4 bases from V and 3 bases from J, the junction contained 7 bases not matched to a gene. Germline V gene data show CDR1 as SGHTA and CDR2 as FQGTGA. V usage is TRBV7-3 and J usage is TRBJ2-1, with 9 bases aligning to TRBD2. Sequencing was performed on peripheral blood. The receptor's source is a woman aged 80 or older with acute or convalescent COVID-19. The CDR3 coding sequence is TGTGCCAGCAGCTCGCGCGGGACTAGCCTCTACAATGAGCAGTTCTTC. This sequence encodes CASSSRGTSLYNEQFF.